These 20 T cell receptor beta chains originate from one sample sequenced in a study of OX40 agonist ivuxolimab in advanced cancers. Some clones are missing from TCRdb's copy, which holds only in-frame ones; the method was immunoSEQ multiplex PCR. This sample yields some 23,000 clones, of which 84% are seen a single time; about 14% belongs to the top ten. The sample consisted of CD4+ or CD8+ T cells sorted from blood, taken in a trial of the OX40 agonist ivuxolimab. The receptors here all came from an adult with an advanced solid tumor such as melanoma, head and neck, liver or kidney cancer.

This clone occurred a few times. The chain joins TRBV2 to TRBJ1-4, with a tentative D call TRBD1 (5 bases). Deletions cut 1 base from V and 5 bases from J, with 14 bases between. The germline CDR1 and CDR2 sequences are SNHLY and FYNNEI. The CDR3 is 16 amino acids. CDR3 amino acids: CASSEGGARRNEKLFF. For the CDR3, the DNA is TGTGCCAGCAGTGAAGGTGGGGCGCGACGAAATGAAAAACTGTTTTTT. Full variable domain (remainder filled in from reference TRBV2 and TRBJ1-4): EPEVTQTPSHQVTQMGQEVILRCVPISNHLYFYWYRQILGQKVEFLVSFYNNEISEKSEIFDDQFSVERPDGSNFTLKIRSTKLEDSAMYFCASSEGGARRNEKLFFGSGTQLSVL.

As DNA, the CDR3 is TGTGCCAGCAGTTTAGCAGGCAATGAGCAGTTCTTC. Translated, it gives CASSLAGNEQFF. The chain is built from TRBV27 and TRBJ2-1; D is undetermined. The ends were cut back, 2 bases at V and 6 bases at J, with 5 bases in the middle. The CDR3 has 12 residues. Germline CDR1 is MNHEY and CDR2 is SMNVEV (reference sequence).

This clone was picked up a small number of times. The chain couples TRBV18 to TRBJ1-5; D ambiguous. In germline, CDR1 is KGHSH, CDR2 LQKENI. This CDR3 comprises 14 residues. V was trimmed by 6 bases and J by 6 bases, leaving 15 bases between them. This CDR3 is CASSPAQVSQPQHF. CDR3 sequence (DNA): TGTGCCAGCTCCCCGGCTCAGGTTAGTCAGCCCCAGCATTTT.

V is TRBV7-6 and J is TRBJ1-1; D uncertain. V was clipped by 2 bases and J by 5 bases, with 6 bases between them. CDR3 length: 12 residues. CDR1 and CDR2 (germline): SGHVS, FNYEAQ. CDR3 loop: CASSLPGTEAFF. CDR3 nucleotides: TGTGCCAGCAGCTTACCGGGTACTGAAGCTTTCTTT.

The V gene is TRBV7-8, the J gene TRBJ2-1; 13 bases align to TRBD2. Germline V gene data show CDR1 as SGHVS and CDR2 as FQNEAQ. Trimming removed 8 bases from V and 5 bases from J; junction bases left unmatched: 6. The CDR3 sequence is 15 residues long. The CDR3 DNA sequence: TGTGCCAGCCGCGTACTAGCGGGGGGGCACAATGAGCAGTTCTTC. This gives the protein CASRVLAGGHNEQFF.

This rearrangement joins TRBV7-2 to TRBJ2-5, with 7 bases identical to TRBD1. V lost 5 bases and J lost 2; bases outside the gene matches: 8. The CDR3 totals 15 residues. The germline V gene encodes CDR1 SGHTA and CDR2 FQGNSA. The CDR3 reads CASSPNSGQQETQYF. The CDR3 DNA is TGTGCCAGCAGCCCCAACTCGGGACAGCAAGAGACCCAGTACTTC.

The genes are TRBV5-6 and TRBJ1-5; 7 nucleotides line up with TRBD1. V was clipped by 0 bases and J by 4 bases; unmatched bases: 4. The CDR3 runs to 15 residues. CDR1 is SGHDT, CDR2 YYEEEE, per germline. The CDR3 sequence: CASSLGTGGNQPQHF. CDR3 DNA sequence: TGTGCCAGCAGCTTGGGGACAGGTGGTAATCAGCCCCAGCATTTT.

The chain links TRBV2 to TRBJ2-7, with D perhaps matching TRBD2 (6 bases). The germline V gene encodes CDR1 SNHLY and CDR2 FYNNEI. The V gene lost 7 bases and the J gene lost 0 bases, with 13 bases spanning the gap. The CDR3 runs to 14 residues. The CDR3: CASNLAGSSYEQYF. In DNA form, the CDR3 reads TGTGCCAGCAATCTCGCGGGGAGCTCCTACGAGCAGTACTTC. Combining the CDR3 with reference TRBV2 and TRBJ2-7 gives the whole variable domain EPEVTQTPSHQVTQMGQEVILRCVPISNHLYFYWYRQILGQKVEFLVSFYNNEISEKSEIFDDQFSVERPDGSNFTLKIRSTKLEDSAMYFCASNLAGSSYEQYFGPGTRLTVT.

This clone was observed a few times. The chain employs TRBV7-9 and TRBJ2-5; no firm D call. CDR1 is SEHNR and CDR2 is FQNEAQ in the germline V gene (reference sequence). V was trimmed by 3 bases and J by 5 bases, leaving 19 bases between them. This CDR3 region has 16 residues. This chain's CDR3 is CASSFVNLSIGETQYF. The CDR3 DNA follows: TGTGCCAGCAGCTTCGTCAACCTTAGTATCGGGGAGACCCAGTACTTC.

The chain joins TRBV6-5 to TRBJ1-2, with 9 bases that match TRBD1. Per germline, CDR1 MNHEY and CDR2 SVGAGI. With V trimmed by 10 bases and J by 4 bases, 4 bases remained unmatched. This CDR3 spans 12 amino acids. CDR3 sequence reads: CAIGTGIYGYTF. CDR3 coding DNA: TGTGCCATCGGGACAGGGATCTATGGCTACACCTTC.

The chain couples TRBV5-1 to TRBJ1-2; D ambiguous. This CDR3 has 13 residues. Trimming took off 0 bases at V and 7 bases at J, with 10 bases between the two ends. CDR1 is SGHRS and CDR2 is YFSETQ in the germline V gene. CDR3 region: CASSLGVVRGYTF. The CDR3 nucleotides read TGCGCCAGCAGCTTGGGGGTAGTTCGTGGCTACACCTTC.

CDR3 nucleotide sequence: TGTGCCAGCAGTTTATCGATATCCCGGGAGGCTTTCTTT. Amino acids: CASSLSISREAFF. The V gene is TRBV27, the J gene TRBJ1-1; D call uncertain. The CDR3 is made up of 13 amino acids. Between the trimmed V and J ends, which lost 0 bases and 11 bases, there was a span of 13 bases. The germline gives CDR1 MNHEY, CDR2 SMNVEV (reference sequence).

V and J are TRBV6-1 and TRBJ2-1; TRBD1 matches 9 bases. Germline V gene sequence: CDR1 MNHNS, CDR2 SASEGT. The V segment lost 5 bases and the J segment 9 bases; nucleotides outside the gene matches: 8. The CDR3 has 14 residues. Here the CDR3 DNA reads TGTGCCAGCAGTCCGAGGACAGGGGCAGCTGAGCAGTTCTTC. This translates into CASSPRTGAAEQFF.

This sequence joins TRBV6-5 and TRBJ2-7; D is perhaps TRBD1 (6 bases). There are 16 residues in the CDR3. Trimming took 0 bases from V and 1 from J, leaving 13 bases between them. Germline loops: CDR1 MNHEY, CDR2 SVGAGI. The CDR3 spells CASSYSTGHSSYEQYF. The DNA for the CDR3 is TGTGCCAGCAGTTACTCCACGGGACACAGTTCCTACGAGCAGTACTTC.

The J gene is TRBJ1-4, the V gene TRBV12-5, with D unclear. Trimming removed 5 bases from V and 0 bases from J, with 10 bases in between. The CDR3 has 15 amino acids. The germline V gene has CDR1 LGHNT and CDR2 FRNRAP. Here the CDR3 DNA reads TGTGCTAGTGGTCATACGGGGACAACTAATGAAAAACTGTTTTTT. Protein product: CASGHTGTTNEKLFF.

The chain has TRBV5-6 and TRBJ1-5; no firm D call. V was cut by 0 bases and J by 6 bases, with 7 bases left in between. The CDR3 runs to 13 residues. The germline V gene has CDR1 SGHDT and CDR2 YYEEEE. The CDR3 here is CASSLEGSQPQHF. The DNA of the CDR3 is TGTGCCAGCAGCTTGGAGGGCAGTCAGCCCCAGCATTTT.

The chain uses TRBV6-5 and TRBJ2-7; D uncertain. Germline V gives CDR1 MNHEY, CDR2 SVGAGI. Trimming left V 0 bases short and J 7 bases short, with 7 bases between. The CDR3 spans 12 residues. The chain's CDR3 is CASSYSNGEQYF. DNA of the CDR3: TGTGCCAGCAGTTACTCGAATGGGGAGCAGTACTTC.

This clone was detected a few times. The chain recombines TRBV4-3 with TRBJ2-7; the D gene is possibly TRBD1 (6 bases). Per germline, CDR1 LGHNA and CDR2 YSLEER. The CDR3 totals 15 residues. The germline V and J ends were trimmed by 1 base and 0 bases, with 10 bases remaining between them. The CDR3 is CASSQVQGSSYEQYF. The CDR3 nucleotides are TGCGCCAGCAGCCAAGTTCAGGGGAGCTCCTACGAGCAGTACTTC.

This chain links TRBV5-1 with TRBJ1-5, with TRBD1 as a possible D gene (6 bases). The germline V gene encodes CDR1 SGHRS and CDR2 YFSETQ. Between the trimmed V and J ends, which lost 4 bases and 3 bases, there was a span of 14 bases. The CDR3 totals 15 residues. CDR3 region: CASSLRGGANQPQHF. CDR3 sequence (DNA): TGCGCCAGCAGCCTCCGGGGGGGGGCCAATCAGCCCCAGCATTTT.

This clone was recorded only once. This rearrangement joins TRBV6-5 to TRBJ1-1, with D perhaps matching TRBD1 (5 bases). The CDR3 loop spans 15 amino acids. Germline CDR1 and CDR2: MNHEY and SVGAGI. V lost 2 bases and J lost 6, with 16 bases in between. The CDR3 sequence is CASSYSGRGLPEAFF. Here the CDR3 DNA reads TGTGCCAGCAGTTACAGTGGACGGGGACTCCCTGAAGCTTTCTTT.